The source of this TCR beta chain is a study of glioma-infiltrating T cells after dendritic cell vaccination. The CDR3 loop spans 14 amino acids. Germline CDR1 reads MRHNA; CDR2 reads SNTAGT. V dropped 3 bases and J dropped 3; count of bases not matched to a gene: 4. The time point denotes: after dendritic cell vaccination, including at tumor progression/relapse. Produced via immunoSEQ multiplex PCR; TCRdb's table is partial and in-frame only. The profile shows around 90,000 clones, approximately 78% of them singletons. This chain connects TRBV6-4 to TRBJ2-7; 8 bases map to TRBD2. The material sequenced was blood, taken after dendritic cell vaccination. The receptor comes from a human donor with glioblastoma. CDR3 residues: CASSEVAGSYEQYF. In nucleotides, the CDR3 is TGTGCCAGCAGTGAGGTAGCGGGGAGCTACGAGCAGTACTTC.